This T cell receptor (beta chain) was obtained from a study of cytomegalovirus exposure and HLA in healthy donors. PCR was performed using 60 Vbeta and 13 Jbeta primers. The assay was immunoSEQ multiplex PCR, and TCRdb's table has in-frame clones only and misses some. The sample yields 210,000 or so clones, approximately 82% seen once. This clone was counted between two and nine times. The target antigen is unknown. Study outcomes and limitations: Analysis was carried out at a later point, and it linked a missense DCLRE1C variant to TCR beta V- and J-gene trimming. One later analysis reportedly identified an Asian-associated ancestry cluster that showed fewer N-insertions than the roughly 670-donor mean.

V lost 2 bases, J lost 5 bases, and 8 bases lay in between. The CDR3 covers 13 residues. In germline, CDR1 is MNHEY, CDR2 SMNVEV (reference sequence). The specimen was PBMCs. This receptor was identified in a man aged 18 to 29 in good health and CMV-seronegative. The chain couples TRBV27 to TRBJ2-3; D is undetermined. CDR3 DNA: TGTGCCAGCAGTTTAAATCCCTTAGATACGCAGTATTTT. Translation gives CASSLNPLDTQYF.